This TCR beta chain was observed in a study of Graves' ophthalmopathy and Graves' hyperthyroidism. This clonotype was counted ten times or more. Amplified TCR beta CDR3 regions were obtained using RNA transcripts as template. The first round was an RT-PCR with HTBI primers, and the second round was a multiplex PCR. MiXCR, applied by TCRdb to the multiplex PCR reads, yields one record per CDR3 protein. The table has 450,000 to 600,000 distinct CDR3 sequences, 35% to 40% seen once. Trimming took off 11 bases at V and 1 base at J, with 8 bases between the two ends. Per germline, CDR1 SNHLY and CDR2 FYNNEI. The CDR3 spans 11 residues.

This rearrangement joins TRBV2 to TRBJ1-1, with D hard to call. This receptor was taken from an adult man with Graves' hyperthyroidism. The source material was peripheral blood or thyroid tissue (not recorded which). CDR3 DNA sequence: TGTGCCCTGAAGGGGAACACTGAAGCTTTCTTT. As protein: CALKGNTEAFF.